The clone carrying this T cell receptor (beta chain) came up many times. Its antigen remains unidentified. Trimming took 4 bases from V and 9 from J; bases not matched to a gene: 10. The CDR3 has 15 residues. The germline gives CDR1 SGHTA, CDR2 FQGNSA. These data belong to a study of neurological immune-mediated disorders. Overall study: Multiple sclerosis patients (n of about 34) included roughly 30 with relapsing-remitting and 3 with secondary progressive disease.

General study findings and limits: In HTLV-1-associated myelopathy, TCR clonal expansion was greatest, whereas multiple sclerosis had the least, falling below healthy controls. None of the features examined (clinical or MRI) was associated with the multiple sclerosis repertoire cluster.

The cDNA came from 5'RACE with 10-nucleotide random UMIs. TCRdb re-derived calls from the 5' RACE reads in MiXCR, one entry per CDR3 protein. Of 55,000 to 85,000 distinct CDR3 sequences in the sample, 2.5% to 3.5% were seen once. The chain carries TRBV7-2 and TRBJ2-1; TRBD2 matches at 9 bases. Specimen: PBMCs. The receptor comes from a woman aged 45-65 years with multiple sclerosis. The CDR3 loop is CASSWVVAGEGEQFF. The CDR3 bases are TGTGCCAGCAGCTGGGTAGTAGCGGGAGAAGGTGAGCAGTTCTTC. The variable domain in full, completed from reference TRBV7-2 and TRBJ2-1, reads GAGVSQSPSNKVTEKGKDVELRCDPISGHTALYWYRQSLGQGLEFLIYFQGNSAPDKSGLPSDRFSAERTGGSVSTLTIQRTQQEDSAVYLCASSWVVAGEGEQFFGPGTRLTVL.